These 8 T cell receptor beta chains share one sample of origin, sequenced in a study of T cell changes during pregnancy in multiple sclerosis. The repertoire was sequenced with immunoSEQ multiplex PCR; TCRdb's copy has only in-frame clones and lacks some. The sample includes tens of thousands of clones, roughly nine tenths of them seen just once. This specimen consisted of CD4+ T cells from peripheral blood mononuclear cells, obtained in the third trimester of pregnancy. All receptors come from a female donor in good health, enrolled as a control in a pregnancy study.

The J gene is TRBJ1-1, the V gene TRBV19, with 7 positions matching TRBD1. Germline loops: CDR1 LNHDA, CDR2 SQIVND (reference sequence). CDR3 length equals 13 residues. V lost 7 bases, J lost 8 bases, and 10 bases stayed unmatched. The CDR3 region is CASKNVAGGEAFF. CDR3 bases: TGTGCCAGTAAGAACGTCGCAGGGGGGGAAGCTTTCTTT.

This chain links TRBV11-2 with TRBJ1-6, with D possibly being TRBD1 (6 bases). Germline CDR1 and CDR2: SGHAT and FQNNGV. There are 14 residues in the CDR3. V dropped 3 bases and J dropped 10 bases, with 13 bases sitting between them. This CDR3 is CASSFNRVDSPLHF. In DNA, the CDR3 is TGTGCCAGCAGCTTCAACAGGGTGGACTCACCCCTCCACTTT.

The chain carries TRBV4-2 and TRBJ2-1, with TRBD2 matching 8 bases. This CDR3 region has 14 residues. V dropped 6 bases and J dropped 7; count of bases not matched to a gene: 8. CDR1 LGHNA and CDR2 YNFKEQ come from the germline V gene. The CDR3 loop reads CASRPTGGGNEQFF. The DNA for the CDR3 is TGTGCCAGCAGGCCTACCGGGGGGGGGAATGAGCAGTTCTTC.

This chain joins TRBV11-2 and TRBJ1-1, with 7 nucleotides matching TRBD1. V lost 2 bases to trimming and J lost 5 bases; unmatched junction nucleotides: 14. The CDR3 is made up of 17 amino acids. Germline loops: CDR1 SGHAT, CDR2 FQNNGV. This CDR3 is CASSLKTGPDLGTEAFF. In DNA, the CDR3 is TGTGCCAGCAGCTTAAAGACAGGGCCCGACCTGGGAACTGAAGCTTTCTTT.

This chain uses TRBV6-5 with TRBJ1-5, with 7 bases fitting TRBD1. Germline V gives CDR1 MNHEY, CDR2 SVGAGI. V shed 6 bases, J shed 5 bases, and the junction held 10 bases outside the gene matches. The CDR3 has 15 amino acids. CDR3 coding DNA: TGTGCCAGCAGCCTAACCCACAGGGGTTATCAGCCCCAGCATTTT. Translated: CASSLTHRGYQPQHF.

CDR3 protein: CASSPRSSYEQYF. The CDR3 coding sequence is TGTGCCAGCAGCCCCCGCAGCTCCTACGAGCAGTACTTC. J is TRBJ2-7 and V is TRBV7-2; no reliable D call. The germline V gene has CDR1 SGHTA and CDR2 FQGNSA. Between the trimmed V and J ends, which lost 5 bases and 0 bases, there was a span of 8 bases. This CDR3 has 13 residues.

This chain connects TRBV15 to TRBJ2-5; D is undetermined. CDR1 is LNHNV and CDR2 is YYDKDF in the germline V gene (reference sequence). This CDR3 is built from 15 residues. V lost 0 bases, J lost 2 bases, and 10 bases lay in between. CDR3 coding DNA: TGTGCCACCAGCAGAGATAAAACAGTTCAAGAGACCCAGTACTTC. It translates to CATSRDKTVQETQYF.

The gene calls are TRBV19 and TRBJ2-2; D might be TRBD2 (5 bases). The ends were cut back, 5 bases at V and 5 bases at J, with 15 bases in the middle. Germline CDR1 reads LNHDA; CDR2 reads SQIVND (reference sequence). The CDR3 is 15 amino acids. CDR3 sequence: CASSAPPSGTGELFF. The CDR3, as DNA: TGTGCCAGTAGTGCCCCCCCATCGGGGACCGGGGAGCTGTTTTTT.